The next 20 T cell receptor beta chains were all read from a single sample in a study of vaccination and CD4 T cells after COVID-19. Their antigens are not known. Treatment denoted: roughly 10-day PBMC culture with coronavirus spike peptide pools or control peptides (ViraFEST assay). Sequence data for DNA of cultured CD4+ T cells were generated by the Oncomine TCR Beta short-read assay. TCRdb independently ran MiXCR on the PCR reads; one entry per CDR3 protein. The top ten clones hold over 15% of a sample with 15,000 to 20,000 distinct CDR3 sequences, under 30% of them seen once. Specimen: cultured CD4+ T cells from blood. These receptors all come from a human donor with COVID-19.

The chain employs TRBV7-2 and TRBJ2-4; TRBD2 agrees at 11 bases. V trimming: 1 base; J trimming: 1 base; junction bases outside the gene matches: 3. This CDR3 comprises 17 residues. Germline CDR1 SGHTA, CDR2 FQGNSA. The DNA for the CDR3 is TGTGCCAGCAGCTTAGGGGGACTAGCGGTGGCCAAAAACATTCAGTACTTC. Amino acid sequence: CASSLGGLAVAKNIQYF. Variable domain in full (rest from reference TRBV7-2 and TRBJ2-4): GAGVSQSPSNKVTEKGKDVELRCDPISGHTALYWYRQSLGQGLEFLIYFQGNSAPDKSGLPSDRFSAERTGGSVSTLTIQRTQQEDSAVYLCASSLGGLAVAKNIQYFGAGTRLSVL.

This chain joins TRBV7-3 and TRBJ2-5, with D tentatively TRBD1 or TRBD2 (5 bases each). With 3 bases removed from V and 4 bases from J, the gap between germline ends came to 12 bases. CDR3 length equals 14 residues. Germline CDR1 and CDR2: SGHTA and FQGTGA. Here the CDR3 DNA reads TGTGCCAGCAGCTTCAAGGGACGGGGAGAGACCCAGTACTTC. Protein product: CASSFKGRGETQYF.

The chain carries TRBV7-2 and TRBJ2-4; D call uncertain. Trimming stripped 4 bases from V and 10 bases from J, with 17 bases between. Germline CDR1 and CDR2: SGHTA and FQGNSA. The CDR3 consists of 14 residues. In DNA form, the CDR3 reads TGTGCCAGCAGCTCAAACCCGGGTTCCCGTATTCAGTACTTC. Residues: CASSSNPGSRIQYF.

CDR3 protein: CASSLDSRRAGDTEAFF. The CDR3 DNA reads as TGTGCCAGCAGCTTAGATAGTCGGAGGGCTGGAGACACTGAAGCTTTCTTT. The J gene is TRBJ1-1, the V gene TRBV11-3; D gene uncertain. With 0 bases removed from V and 3 bases from J, the gap between germline ends came to 17 bases. This CDR3 is 17 amino acids long. From germline, CDR1 is SGHNT and CDR2 YENEEA.

This clonotype was found a few times. The V and J genes are TRBV30 and TRBJ2-5; weak D call: TRBD2 (5 bases). CDR1 and CDR2 from the germline V gene are GTSNPN and SVGIG (reference sequence). Trimming took off 3 bases at V and 6 bases at J, with 14 bases between the two ends. The CDR3 totals 13 residues. The CDR3 DNA reads as TGTGCCTGGAGCGATGGAGCGGCAAAGACCCAGTACTTC. Residues: CAWSDGAAKTQYF.

Of note for this clonotype: Just one base apart from a much larger clone, this may be a read error. The chain joins TRBV27 to TRBJ1-5, with 7 nucleotides matching TRBD1. Germline assignment: CDR1 MNHEY and CDR2 SMNVEV (reference sequence). J gave up 7 bases and V 6 bases, and 15 bases lay outside the gene matches. This CDR3 has 16 amino acids. The CDR3 reads CASSPGEEQGWQPQHF. CDR3 bases: TGTGCCAGCAGCCCGGGTGAGGAACAGGGGTGGCAGCCCCAGCATTTT.

The chain uses TRBV28 and TRBJ1-2; no definite D call. The CDR3 consists of 14 residues. The germline CDR1 and CDR2 sequences are MDHEN and SYDVKM. The V end was cut by 3 bases, the J end by 2 bases, with 10 bases between. The CDR3 loop is CASSFARGNYGYTF. CDR3 coding DNA: TGTGCCAGCAGTTTTGCCCGGGGAAACTATGGCTACACCTTC.

This chain links TRBV7-3 with TRBJ2-3, with D possibly being TRBD2 (6 bases). V was clipped by 5 bases and J by 5 bases, with 17 bases between them. The CDR3 extends over 15 amino acids. CDR1 SGHTA and CDR2 FQGTGA come from the germline V gene. The CDR3 DNA sequence: TGTGCCAGCAGCCCCGGGGGATATCGGGGAGATACGCAGTATTTT. Protein sequence: CASSPGGYRGDTQYF. Variable domain in full (rest from reference TRBV7-3 and TRBJ2-3): GAGVSQTPSNKVTEKGKYVELRCDPISGHTALYWYRQSLGQGPEFLIYFQGTGAADDSGLPNDRFFAVRPEGSVSTLKIQRTERGDSAVYLCASSPGGYRGDTQYFGPGTRLTVL.

There are a few counts of this clonotype. This chain joins TRBV11-3 and TRBJ2-7; 11 bases fit TRBD1. Germline trimming cut 7 bases from V and 7 bases from J; bases unmatched to any gene: 9. The CDR3 has 14 amino acids. CDR1 SGHNT and CDR2 YENEEA come from the germline V gene. The CDR3 DNA reads as TGTGCCAGCACCACAGGACAGGGGGCGGTTGAGCAGTACTTC. It yields the protein CASTTGQGAVEQYF.

This rearrangement joins TRBV28 to TRBJ2-7, with D perhaps being TRBD1 or TRBD2 (5 bases each). Trimming removed 7 bases at V and 4 bases at J, with 17 bases between. The germline CDR1 and CDR2 sequences are MDHEN and SYDVKM. This CDR3 is built from 14 residues. DNA for the CDR3: TGTGCCAGCACTACTCTGGGGGTGGGGTACGAGCAGTACTTC. Its protein is CASTTLGVGYEQYF.

In this sample, this clonotype turned up a few times. The chain joins TRBV6-1 to TRBJ1-6; D not certain. V lost 8 bases and J lost 2, with 16 bases in between. Germline V CDR1 and CDR2: MNHNS, SASEGT. The CDR3 runs 16 residues. The CDR3 nucleotides read TGTGCCAGCGGAAAACATACGGGAACCTATAATTCACCCCTCCACTTT. Translation: CASGKHTGTYNSPLHF.

The CDR3: CASREIGTEAFF. As DNA, the CDR3 is TGCGCCAGCAGGGAAATCGGCACTGAAGCTTTCTTT. The V call is TRBV5-1, the J call TRBJ1-1; no clear D. Germline CDR1 and CDR2: SGHRS and YFSETQ. CDR3 length: 12 residues. The V gene lost 5 bases and the J gene lost 4 bases, with 9 bases spanning the gap. Looking up the rest from reference TRBV5-1 and TRBJ1-1 gives the full variable domain: KAGVTQTPRYLIKTRGQQVTLSCSPISGHRSVSWYQQTPGQGLQFLFEYFSETQRNKGNFPGRFSGRQFSNSRSEMNVSTLELGDSALYLCASREIGTEAFFGQGTRLTVV.

In this sample, this clonotype turned up once. The V call is TRBV5-8, the J call TRBJ1-2; D is undetermined. Trimming took off 9 bases at V and 5 bases at J, with 14 bases between the two ends. Germline lookup yields CDR1 SGHTS and CDR2 YDEGEE. This CDR3 is built from 12 residues. CDR3 loop: CATTLNAYGYTF. DNA of the CDR3: TGTGCCACCACCCTCAACGCGTATGGCTACACCTTC.

This clonotype counts as medium-sized (0.01 to 0.1%). The chain links TRBV25-1 to TRBJ1-2; D is possibly TRBD1 (5 bases). The V gene lost 1 base and the J gene lost 7 bases, with 16 bases spanning the gap. The CDR3 loop spans 15 amino acids. Germline V gene lookup returns CDR1 MGHDK and CDR2 SYGVNS. CDR3 DNA: TGTGCCAGCAGTGAATCAGGCGGGGACCCCTTTGGCTACACCTTC. Amino acids: CASSESGGDPFGYTF.

This clonotype is deemed medium-sized (0.01 to 0.1%). This rearrangement joins TRBV28 to TRBJ2-7, with 13 bases fitting TRBD2. The length of the CDR3 is 14 residues. The ends lost 7 bases at V and 3 bases at J; junction bases unmatched: 3. CDR1 and CDR2 from the germline V gene are MDHEN and SYDVKM. The CDR3 is CASTRTSGGYEQYF. In DNA, the CDR3 is TGTGCCAGCACGAGGACTAGCGGGGGCTACGAGCAGTACTTC.

This chain joins TRBV9 and TRBJ2-2; D gene unclear. Trimming cost V 1 base and J 1 base, with 5 bases left between them. The CDR3 has 14 residues. Germline V CDR1 and CDR2: SGDLS, YYNGEE. The CDR3 coding sequence is TGTGCCAGCAGCGTATTCCAGAACACCGGGGAGCTGTTTTTT. Its translation: CASSVFQNTGELFF.

V gene TRBV7-8 combines with J gene TRBJ2-5; D is possibly TRBD1 (6 bases). V lost 4 bases to trimming and J lost 4 bases, with 10 bases between them. Germline CDR1 and CDR2: SGHVS and FQNEAQ. There are 13 residues in the CDR3. The CDR3 spells CASSSDRSETQYF. In DNA, the CDR3 is TGTGCCAGCAGCTCAGACAGGTCAGAGACCCAGTACTTC.

This chain links TRBV28 with TRBJ1-6; a possible D gene is TRBD1 (5 bases). The ends were cut back, 5 bases at V and 6 bases at J, with 14 bases in the middle. The CDR3 has 15 residues. Germline assignment: CDR1 MDHEN and CDR2 SYDVKM. The CDR3 loop is CASSPRAGPNSPLHF. The CDR3 region has the DNA TGTGCCAGCAGTCCCCGTGCAGGGCCTAATTCACCCCTCCACTTT.

This clonotype has a handful of counts. V gene TRBV10-1 combines with J gene TRBJ1-1; TRBD1 matches 8 bases. The germline V gene has CDR1 WNHNN and CDR2 SYGVQD (reference sequence). This CDR3 contains 13 residues. The J segment lost 8 bases and the V segment lost 2 bases, leaving 4 bases of the junction unmatched. This CDR3 is CASSEAGGSEAFF. For the CDR3, the DNA is TGCGCCAGCAGTGAGGCAGGGGGCAGCGAAGCTTTCTTT.

The chain uses TRBV11-3 and TRBJ2-1; TRBD2 agrees at 9 bases. J gave up 8 bases and V 5 bases, and 13 bases lay outside the gene matches. The length of the CDR3 is 16 residues. Germline V gives CDR1 SGHNT, CDR2 YENEEA. The DNA of the CDR3 is TGTGCCAGCAGCCCTTACCTCAGCGGGGGGCTGGATGAGCAGTTCTTC. Its protein is CASSPYLSGGLDEQFF.